This TCR beta chain was identified in a study of radiotherapy plus CTLA-4 blockade in lung cancer. Study context: Objective responses emerged in about 20% of patients, and 25% to 40% attained disease control.

Germline CDR1 is SGHNT and CDR2 is YYREEE (reference sequence). Trimming took off 4 bases at V and 2 bases at J, with 9 bases between the two ends. There are 13 residues in the CDR3. About this clone: Its antigen is still unknown.

Method: immunoSEQ multiplex PCR; TCRdb's copy keeps in-frame clones and lacks some. The sample contains about 40,000 clones, around 75% of which appear only once. Those patients who had chemo-refractory metastatic non-small-cell lung cancer were given focal radiation along with CTLA-4 blockade through ipilimumab. Study observations and caveats: Interferon-beta and early blood T cell clone dynamics reportedly predicted response best. Blood-borne expansion of tumor-derived TCR clones followed radiotherapy plus ipilimumab.

The material was peripheral blood, obtained from a patient treated with radiotherapy plus ipilimumab. V and J are TRBV5-4 and TRBJ2-5; weak D call: TRBD2 (5 bases). The clonotype comes from a human donor with non-small cell lung cancer who had stable disease on radiotherapy plus ipilimumab. The CDR3, as DNA: TGTGCCAGCAGCCGACTACAACAAGAGACCCAGTACTTC. Translation: CASSRLQQETQYF.